These 25 T cell receptor beta chains share one sample of origin, sequenced in a study of cytomegalovirus exposure and HLA in healthy donors. 60 Vbeta and 13 Jbeta primers were used in PCR. TCRdb keeps only in-frame clones here, not all; method: immunoSEQ multiplex PCR. The profile shows 140,000 to 150,000 clones, around 80% of them singletons. Sequences were obtained from PBMCs. Receptors originate from a man aged 35 to 55 in good health and CMV-seronegative.

The chain links TRBV7-5 to TRBJ2-1; the table names TRBD2, a call not compared with the DNA. TRBV7-5 is a pseudogene. This CDR3 spans 14 amino acids. The CDR3: CVRSLVGGDDEQFF. The CDR3 DNA reads as TGTGTCAGAAGCTTAGTTGGAGGGGATGATGAGCAGTTCTTC.

This chain uses TRBV5-6 with TRBJ2-7; 10 bases map to TRBD1. Trimming removed 3 bases from V and 2 bases from J; junction bases left unmatched: 2. The CDR3 has 14 amino acids. The germline V gene encodes CDR1 SGHDT and CDR2 YYEEEE. Here the CDR3 reads CASSWDRGPYEQYF. The CDR3 DNA follows: TGTGCCAGCAGCTGGGACAGGGGACCCTACGAGCAGTACTTC.

V usage is TRBV30 and J usage is TRBJ2-2; D gene uncertain. Per the germline V gene, CDR1 is GTSNPN and CDR2 is SVGIG (reference sequence). The CDR3 contains 13 residues. Trimming left V 0 bases short and J 6 bases short, with 8 bases between. CDR3 protein: CAWSVTFPGELFF. The CDR3 DNA sequence: TGTGCCTGGAGTGTTACATTCCCCGGGGAGCTGTTTTTT.

The chain carries TRBV4-1 and TRBJ2-7; the match to TRBD2 covers 10 bases. There are 16 residues in the CDR3. CDR1 MGHRA and CDR2 YSYEKL come from the germline V gene. Trimming took 2 bases from V and 2 from J; bases not matched to a gene: 6. The CDR3 DNA follows: TGCGCCAGCAGCCAAACCCCTAGCGGGAGTCCCTACGAGCAGTACTTC. Amino acid sequence: CASSQTPSGSPYEQYF.

The chain recombines TRBV5-6 with TRBJ2-3; TRBD2 aligns across 10 bases. Looked up from germline, CDR1 is SGHDT and CDR2 is YYEEEE. This CDR3 is built from 17 residues. Trimming at V came to 0 bases and at J to 0 bases, leaving 4 bases not matched to a gene. The CDR3 protein is CASSLVGLAVSTDTQYF. The DNA of the CDR3 is TGTGCCAGCAGCTTGGTAGGACTAGCGGTGAGCACAGATACGCAGTATTTT.

There are a few counts of this clone. The rearrangement uses TRBV30 and TRBJ2-3; 9 bases map to TRBD2. The CDR3 consists of 15 residues. Losses at the gene ends were 0 bases for V and 6 bases for J; bases not matched to a gene: 7. The V gene's germline CDR1 is GTSNPN and CDR2 SVGIG (reference sequence). CDR3 DNA: TGTGCCTGGAGTGTAGGGCGGGGGGGGCGGGATACGCAGTATTTT. Encoded protein: CAWSVGRGGRDTQYF.

This chain connects TRBV5-1 to TRBJ2-5, with 10 bases aligning to TRBD2. This CDR3 is 15 amino acids long. The V and J ends lost 8 bases and 6 bases, in that order; junction bases with no gene match: 13. Germline V CDR1 and CDR2: SGHRS, YFSETQ. DNA of the CDR3: TGCGCCAGTCGGGAAGCGGGGGGGCTTTTACAGACCCAGTACTTC. It translates to CASREAGGLLQTQYF.

This clone was seen more than once but under ten times. V usage is TRBV28 and J usage is TRBJ2-7, with 7 bases matching TRBD2. Germline V gene lookup returns CDR1 MDHEN and CDR2 SYDVKM. CDR3 size: 15 residues. The V and J ends lost 9 bases and 4 bases, in that order; junction bases with no gene match: 15. CDR3 in amino acids: CASIAGYAGVYEQYF. The DNA for the CDR3 is TGTGCCAGTATCGCTGGGTACGCGGGGGTTTACGAGCAGTACTTC.

The V gene is TRBV11-2, the J gene TRBJ2-5, with D unresolved. The germline V gene has CDR1 SGHAT and CDR2 FQNNGV. The CDR3 loop spans 15 amino acids. Trimming took 1 base from V and 3 from J, leaving 12 bases between them. The CDR3, as DNA: TGTGCCAGCAGCTTAGCGTTAGCTTGGGAAGAGACCCAGTACTTC. Its protein product is CASSLALAWEETQYF.

The chain is built from TRBV21-1 and TRBJ2-2; no check of the table's D call, TRBD2, against the DNA was made. TRBV21-1 is an annotated pseudogene. This CDR3 has 17 residues. DNA for the CDR3: TGTGCCAGCAGCAGAAACAGCTTCCCGGGGAGCACCGGGGAGCTGTTTTTT. It encodes CASSRNSFPGSTGELFF.

V usage is TRBV7-9 and J usage is TRBJ2-1, with 10 bases lining up with TRBD2. V shed 6 bases, J shed 11 bases, and the junction held 16 bases outside the gene matches. CDR3 length: 16 amino acids. Germline values: CDR1 SEHNR, CDR2 FQNEAQ (reference sequence). The CDR3 spells CASSQVLAGDRGKQFF. CDR3 in DNA: TGTGCCAGCAGTCAAGTCCTAGCGGGAGACCGGGGGAAGCAGTTCTTC. The variable domain in full, completed from reference TRBV7-9 and TRBJ2-1, reads DTGVSQNPRHKITKRGQNVTFRCDPISEHNRLYWYRQTLGQGPEFLTYFQNEAQLEKSRLLSDRFSAERPKGSFSTLEIQRTEQGDSAMYLCASSQVLAGDRGKQFFGPGTRLTVL.

This clone was seen more than once but under ten times. The chain carries TRBV7-3 and TRBJ2-3, with D hard to call. Germline loops: CDR1 SGHTA, CDR2 FQGTGA. CDR3 size: 13 residues. The V end lost 3 bases, the J end lost 2 bases, and 6 bases lay between the germline ends. CDR3 sequence (DNA): TGTGCCAGCAGCTTTAGTTTCACAGATACGCAGTATTTT. Translation gives CASSFSFTDTQYF.

This clone occurred once. This rearrangement joins TRBV7-8 to TRBJ2-7; maybe TRBD2 (5 bases). This CDR3 spans 16 amino acids. Trimming cost V 5 bases and J 0 bases, with 17 bases left between them. CDR1 is SGHVS and CDR2 is FQNEAQ in the germline V gene. The CDR3 loop reads CASSLGIRGSSYEQYF. In DNA, the CDR3 is TGTGCCAGCAGCCTAGGGATACGGGGATCCTCCTACGAGCAGTACTTC.

This rearrangement joins TRBV5-1 to TRBJ1-3; D gene uncertain. The CDR3 runs 15 residues. Germline CDR1 SGHRS, CDR2 YFSETQ. V lost 0 bases and J lost 0, with 7 bases in between. This CDR3 is CASSLDYSSGNTIYF. CDR3 in DNA: TGCGCCAGCAGCTTGGATTACAGCTCTGGAAACACCATATATTTT.

On this clone: The junction differs from germline at one of its ends, possibly a read error. The chain has TRBV29-1 and TRBJ2-4; D perhaps matches TRBD2 (5 bases). CDR3 size: 16 residues. In germline, CDR1 is SQVTM, CDR2 ANQGSEA. The CDR3: CSVEDPRALAKNSQYF. Written as DNA, the CDR3 is TGCAGCGTTGAAGATCCGAGGGCGTTGGCCAAAAACAGTCAGTACTTC.

V is TRBV28 and J is TRBJ2-7; TRBD1 might be the D (6 bases). Germline V gene sequence: CDR1 MDHEN, CDR2 SYDVKM. This CDR3 is built from 14 residues. Trimming stripped 2 bases from V and 3 bases from J, with 11 bases between. In DNA, the CDR3 is TGTGCCAGCAGTTTAGGGGGCAGGGGCTACGAGCAGTACTTC. It encodes CASSLGGRGYEQYF.

CDR3 loop: CASIGVGTGVDEQYF. The CDR3 DNA follows: TGTGCCAGCATTGGAGTCGGGACAGGCGTCGACGAGCAGTACTTC. This sequence joins TRBV6-4 and TRBJ2-7, with 8 bases aligning to TRBD1. Germline lookup yields CDR1 MRHNA and CDR2 SNTAGT. The CDR3 is 15 residues long. V shed 7 bases, J shed 5 bases, and the junction held 13 bases outside the gene matches.

Comments on this clone: The junction departs from germline at one end; a sequencing error may be responsible. The chain is built from TRBV4-1 and TRBJ2-7; D is ambiguous. The V gene's germline CDR1 is MGHRA and CDR2 YSYEKL. The CDR3 is 15 amino acids. The CDR3 bases are TGCGCCAGCAGCCAAAGTCACAGCACAACCTACGAGCAATACTTC. This gives the protein CASSQSHSTTYEQYF.

J is TRBJ2-2 and V is TRBV9; TRBD2 matches 14 bases. The V segment lost 6 bases and the J segment 6 bases; nucleotides outside the gene matches: 4. The CDR3 is 15 residues long. Germline lookup yields CDR1 SGDLS and CDR2 YYNGEE. The CDR3 sequence is CASTETSGGAGELFF. DNA of the CDR3: TGTGCCAGCACCGAGACTAGCGGGGGGGCCGGGGAGCTGTTTTTT.

The chain combines TRBV7-9 with TRBJ2-2; the match to TRBD1 covers 8 bases. V trimming: 4 bases; J trimming: 3 bases; junction bases outside the gene matches: 10. The CDR3 runs 17 residues. CDR1 SEHNR and CDR2 FQNEAQ come from the germline V gene (reference sequence). In DNA, the CDR3 is TGTGCCAGCAGCTACATTCCAGGGGGCTTGGACACCGGGGAGCTGTTTTTT. Amino acid sequence: CASSYIPGGLDTGELFF.

CDR3 DNA: TGTGCCAGCAGTCCCCCGCAGGGAGGGGGTGTCCGAACAAACACCATATATTTT. Protein: CASSPPQGGGVRTNTIYF. The genes are TRBV27 and TRBJ1-3; D perhaps matches TRBD1 (6 bases). The V gene lost 5 bases and the J gene lost 6 bases, with 26 bases spanning the gap. CDR3 length equals 18 residues. The germline V gene encodes CDR1 MNHEY and CDR2 SMNVEV (reference sequence).

This clone was counted only a few times. The chain carries TRBV10-3 and TRBJ2-7, with D unresolved. Germline V gives CDR1 ENHRY, CDR2 SYGVKD. The V end lost 5 bases, the J end lost 2 bases, and 7 bases lay between the germline ends. The CDR3 length is 12 residues. CDR3 loop: CAISKATYEQYF. DNA of the CDR3: TGTGCCATCAGTAAAGCAACCTACGAGCAGTACTTC.

CDR3 sequence (DNA): TGTGCCAGCAGCCTTGCGGGGACTAGCGGGAGTTTCACCGGGGAGCTGTTTTTT. Protein: CASSLAGTSGSFTGELFF. The rearrangement uses TRBV5-4 and TRBJ2-2; the match to TRBD2 covers 14 bases. Germline V gene lookup returns CDR1 SGHNT and CDR2 YYREEE (reference sequence). The V segment lost 4 bases and the J segment 4 bases; nucleotides outside the gene matches: 9. The CDR3 totals 18 residues. Full variable domain (outside the CDR3, taken from reference TRBV5-4 and TRBJ2-2): ETGVTQSPTHLIKTRGQQVTLRCSSQSGHNTVSWYQQALGQGPQFIFQYYREEENGRGNFPPRFSGLQFPNYSSELNVNALELDDSALYLCASSLAGTSGSFTGELFFGEGSRLTVL.

V gene TRBV9 combines with J gene TRBJ2-3, with TRBD2 identical over 11 bases. Germline V CDR1 and CDR2: SGDLS, YYNGEE. CDR3 length: 18 amino acids. V lost 0 bases to trimming and J lost 6 bases; unmatched junction nucleotides: 12. CDR3 nucleotides: TGTGCCAGCAGCGTAGGAAGACCCGGGACTAGCGGTTTGGATACGCAGTATTTT. This gives the protein CASSVGRPGTSGLDTQYF.

The chain uses TRBV4-2 and TRBJ2-7; 13 bases match TRBD2. After removal of 1 base from V and 1 base from J, the junction contained 1 base not matched to a gene. The CDR3 runs to 16 residues. Germline CDR1 LGHNA, CDR2 YNFKEQ. The CDR3 DNA sequence: TGTGCCAGCAGCCAAGGGGGACTAGCGGGATCCTACGAGCAGTACTTC. Its translation: CASSQGGLAGSYEQYF.